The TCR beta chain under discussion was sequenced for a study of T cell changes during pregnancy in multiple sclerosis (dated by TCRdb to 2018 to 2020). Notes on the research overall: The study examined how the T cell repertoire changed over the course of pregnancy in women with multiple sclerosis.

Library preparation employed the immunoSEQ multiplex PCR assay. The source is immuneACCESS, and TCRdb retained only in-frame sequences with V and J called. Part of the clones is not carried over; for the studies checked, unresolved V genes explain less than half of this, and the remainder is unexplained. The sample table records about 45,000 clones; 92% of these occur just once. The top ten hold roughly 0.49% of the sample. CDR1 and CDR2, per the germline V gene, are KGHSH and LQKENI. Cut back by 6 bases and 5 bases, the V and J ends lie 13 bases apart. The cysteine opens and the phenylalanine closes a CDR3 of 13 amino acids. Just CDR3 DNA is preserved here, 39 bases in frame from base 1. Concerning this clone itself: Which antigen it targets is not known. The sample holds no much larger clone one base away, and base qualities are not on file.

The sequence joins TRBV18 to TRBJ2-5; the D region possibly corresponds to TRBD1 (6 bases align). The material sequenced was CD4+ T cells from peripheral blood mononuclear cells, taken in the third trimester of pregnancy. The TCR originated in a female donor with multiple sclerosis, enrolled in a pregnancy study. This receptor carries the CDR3 CASSAQGTETQYF. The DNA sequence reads TGTGCCAGCTCGGCACAGGGTACCGAGACCCAGTACTTC.